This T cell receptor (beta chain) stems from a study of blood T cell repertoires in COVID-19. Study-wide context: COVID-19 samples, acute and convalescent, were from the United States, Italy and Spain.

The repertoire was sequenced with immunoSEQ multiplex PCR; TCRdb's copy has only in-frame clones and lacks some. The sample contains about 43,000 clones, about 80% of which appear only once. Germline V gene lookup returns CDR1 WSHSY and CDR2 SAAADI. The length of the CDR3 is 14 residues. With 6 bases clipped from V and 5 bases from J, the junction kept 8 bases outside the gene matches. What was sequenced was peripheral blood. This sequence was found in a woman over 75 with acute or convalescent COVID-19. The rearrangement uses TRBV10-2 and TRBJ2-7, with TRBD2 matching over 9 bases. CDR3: CASSLSGGPNEQYF. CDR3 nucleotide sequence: TGCGCCAGCAGCCTCAGCGGGGGGCCCAACGAGCAGTACTTC.